This T cell receptor beta chain was captured by sequencing in a study of glioma-infiltrating T cells. Using RNA template, CDR3s of TCR alpha and beta were amplified with iRepertoire arm-PCR. One-step reverse transcription and amplification started from approximately 100-400 ng of tissue mRNA or PBMC total RNA. TCRdb redid the calling of the multiplex PCR reads with MiXCR, one entry per CDR3 protein. The sample holds 100,000 to 150,000 distinct CDR3 sequences, roughly 20% seen once. Study outcomes and limitations: CDR3 overlap between tissue and blood was very small. Above-expected tissue-blood divergence occurred in all gliomas, most in low-grade ones.

The sample holds many counts of this clonotype. Its target is not known. This TCR was sampled from a human donor with low-grade glioma or glioblastoma, undergoing nonglioma brain surgery, or in good health (not recorded which). The sequencing sample was made of glioma tissue, nonneoplastic brain tissue, or PBMCs (not recorded which).

In DNA, the CDR3 is TGTGCCAGCGAGGGAAAAGGGGCCGCGGGGAGCGAGCAGTACTTC. Translated, it gives CASEGKGAAGSEQYF. V and J are TRBV6-1 and TRBJ2-7; maybe TRBD2 (6 bases). The CDR3 is 15 residues long. Per germline, CDR1 MNHNS and CDR2 SASEGT. The V end lost 8 bases, the J end lost 6 bases, and 23 bases lay between the germline ends.